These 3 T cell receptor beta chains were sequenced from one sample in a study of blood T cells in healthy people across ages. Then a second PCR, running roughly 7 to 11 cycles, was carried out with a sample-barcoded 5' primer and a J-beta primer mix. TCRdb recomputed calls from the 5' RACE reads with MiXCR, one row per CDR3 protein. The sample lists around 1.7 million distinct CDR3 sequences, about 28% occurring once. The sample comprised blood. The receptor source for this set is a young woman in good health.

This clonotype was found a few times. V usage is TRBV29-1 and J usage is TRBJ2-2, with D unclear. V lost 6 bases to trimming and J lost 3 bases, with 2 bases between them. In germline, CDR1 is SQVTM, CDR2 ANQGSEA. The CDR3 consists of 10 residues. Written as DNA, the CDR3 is TGCAGCGTATACACCGGGGAGCTGTTTTTT. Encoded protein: CSVYTGELFF.

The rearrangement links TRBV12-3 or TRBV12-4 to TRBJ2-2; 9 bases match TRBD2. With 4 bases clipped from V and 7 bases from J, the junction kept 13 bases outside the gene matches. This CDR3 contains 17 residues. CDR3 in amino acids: CASSSGGASGKRGELFF. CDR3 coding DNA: TGTGCCAGCAGTTCAGGGGGGGCTAGCGGGAAACGCGGGGAGCTGTTTTTT.

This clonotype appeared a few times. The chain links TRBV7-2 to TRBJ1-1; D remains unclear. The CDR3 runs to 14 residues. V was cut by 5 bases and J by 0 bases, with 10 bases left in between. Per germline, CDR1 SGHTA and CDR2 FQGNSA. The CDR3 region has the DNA TGTGCCAGCAGCCGAAATCCCGTGAACACTGAAGCTTTCTTT. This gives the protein CASSRNPVNTEAFF.